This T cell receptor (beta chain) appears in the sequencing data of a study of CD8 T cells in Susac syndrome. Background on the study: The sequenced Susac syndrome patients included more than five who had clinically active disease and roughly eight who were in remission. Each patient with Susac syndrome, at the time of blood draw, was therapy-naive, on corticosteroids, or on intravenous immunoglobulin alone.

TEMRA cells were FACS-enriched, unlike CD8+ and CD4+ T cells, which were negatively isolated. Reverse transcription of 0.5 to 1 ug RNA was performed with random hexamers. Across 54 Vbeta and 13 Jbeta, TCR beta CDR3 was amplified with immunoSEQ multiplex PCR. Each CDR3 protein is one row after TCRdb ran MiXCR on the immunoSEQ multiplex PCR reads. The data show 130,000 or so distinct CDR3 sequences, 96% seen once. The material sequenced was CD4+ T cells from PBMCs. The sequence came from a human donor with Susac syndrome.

The CDR3 DNA is TGTGCCTGGAGAAACCAGGGGGGACAGTTCTTC. Protein: CAWRNQGGQFF. This chain uses TRBV30 with TRBJ2-1, with D perhaps TRBD1 (7 bases). Deletions cut 3 bases from V and 13 bases from J, with 13 bases between. Per the germline V gene, CDR1 is GTSNPN and CDR2 is SVGIG (reference sequence). The CDR3 contains 11 residues.